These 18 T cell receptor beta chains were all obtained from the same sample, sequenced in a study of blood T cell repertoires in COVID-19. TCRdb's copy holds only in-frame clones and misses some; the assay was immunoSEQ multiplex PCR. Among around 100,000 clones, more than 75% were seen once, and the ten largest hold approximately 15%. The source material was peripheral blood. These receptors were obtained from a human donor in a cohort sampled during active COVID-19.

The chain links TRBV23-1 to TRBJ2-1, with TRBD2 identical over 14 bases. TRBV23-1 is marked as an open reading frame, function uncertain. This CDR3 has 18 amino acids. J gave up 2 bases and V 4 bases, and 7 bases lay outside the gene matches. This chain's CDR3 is CASSRLAGGPGTYNEQFF. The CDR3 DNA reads TGCGCCAGCAGTCGACTAGCGGGGGGGCCAGGAACCTACAATGAGCAGTTCTTC.

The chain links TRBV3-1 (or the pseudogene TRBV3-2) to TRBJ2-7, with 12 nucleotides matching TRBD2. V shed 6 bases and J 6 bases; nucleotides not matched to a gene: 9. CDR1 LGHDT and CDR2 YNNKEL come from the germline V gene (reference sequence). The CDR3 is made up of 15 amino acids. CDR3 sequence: CASSPKTSGRGEQYF. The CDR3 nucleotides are TGTGCCAGCAGTCCCAAGACTAGCGGGAGAGGCGAGCAGTACTTC.

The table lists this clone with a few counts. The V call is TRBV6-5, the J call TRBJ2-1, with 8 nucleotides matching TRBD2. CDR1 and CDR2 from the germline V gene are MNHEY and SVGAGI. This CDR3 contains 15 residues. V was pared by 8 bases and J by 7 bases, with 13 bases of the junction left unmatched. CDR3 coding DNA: TGTGCCAGCTCCGACAGGCGGGGGGCGAGTAATGAGCAGTTCTTC. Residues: CASSDRRGASNEQFF.

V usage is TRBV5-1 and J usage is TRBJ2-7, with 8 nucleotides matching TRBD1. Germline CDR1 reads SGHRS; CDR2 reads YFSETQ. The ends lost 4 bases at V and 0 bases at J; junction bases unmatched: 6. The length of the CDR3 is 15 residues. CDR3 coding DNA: TGCGCCAGCAGCCGCGGACAGGGACCCTCCTACGAGCAGTACTTC. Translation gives CASSRGQGPSYEQYF.

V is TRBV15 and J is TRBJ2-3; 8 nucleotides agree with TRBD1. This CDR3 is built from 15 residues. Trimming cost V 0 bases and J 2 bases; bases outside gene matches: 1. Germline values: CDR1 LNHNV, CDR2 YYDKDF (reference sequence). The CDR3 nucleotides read TGTGCCACCAGCAGAGACAGGGGGCTCACAGATACGCAGTATTTT. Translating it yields CATSRDRGLTDTQYF.

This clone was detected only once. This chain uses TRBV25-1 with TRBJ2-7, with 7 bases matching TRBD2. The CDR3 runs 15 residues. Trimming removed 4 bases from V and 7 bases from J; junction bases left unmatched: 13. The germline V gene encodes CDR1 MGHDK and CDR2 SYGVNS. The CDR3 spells CASSVGVGAGGEQYF. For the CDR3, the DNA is TGTGCCAGCAGTGTAGGAGTAGGAGCCGGGGGGGAGCAGTACTTC.

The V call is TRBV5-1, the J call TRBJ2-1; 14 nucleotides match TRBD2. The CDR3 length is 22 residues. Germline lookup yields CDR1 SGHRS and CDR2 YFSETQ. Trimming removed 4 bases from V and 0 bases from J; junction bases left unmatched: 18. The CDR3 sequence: CASSIPGLAGALTPSSYNEQFF. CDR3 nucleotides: TGCGCCAGCAGCATACCGGGACTAGCGGGAGCGCTGACCCCGAGCTCCTACAATGAGCAGTTCTTC.

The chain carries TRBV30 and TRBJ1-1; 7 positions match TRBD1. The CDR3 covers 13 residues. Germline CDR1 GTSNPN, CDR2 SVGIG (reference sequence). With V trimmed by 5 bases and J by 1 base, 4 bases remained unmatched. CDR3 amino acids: CAWGRQGNTEAFF. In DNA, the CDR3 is TGTGCCTGGGGTCGACAGGGGAACACTGAAGCTTTCTTT.

The CDR3 bases are TGTGCCAGCAGCTTGGGGCAGACACCGACCAATCAGCCCCAGCATTTT. This gives the protein CASSLGQTPTNQPQHF. V and J are TRBV5-6 and TRBJ1-5; D not certain. CDR1 SGHDT and CDR2 YYEEEE come from the germline V gene. There are 16 residues in the CDR3. V lost 0 bases and J lost 3, with 13 bases in between.

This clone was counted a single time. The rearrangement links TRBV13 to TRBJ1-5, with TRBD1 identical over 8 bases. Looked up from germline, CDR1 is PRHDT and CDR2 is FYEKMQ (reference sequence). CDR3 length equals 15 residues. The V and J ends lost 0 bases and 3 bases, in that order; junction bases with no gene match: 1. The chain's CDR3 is CASSLGTGDNQPQHF. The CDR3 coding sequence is TGTGCCAGCAGCTTAGGGACAGGGGACAATCAGCCCCAGCATTTT.

The DNA for the CDR3 is TGTGCCAGCAGCTTATTTACAGCCCTAAGGACTGAAGCTTTCTTT. Translation: CASSLFTALRTEAFF. The V gene is TRBV11-2, the J gene TRBJ1-1; D remains ambiguous. V was trimmed by 2 bases and J by 5 bases, leaving 15 bases between them. The CDR3 spans 15 residues. Germline V lookup: CDR1 SGHAT, CDR2 FQNNGV.

In DNA, the CDR3 is TGTGCCAGCTCACCCGATATTGAGGGAAAACTGTTTTTT. Translation gives CASSPDIEGKLFF. J is TRBJ1-4 and V is TRBV18; D is ambiguous. Trimming pared 3 bases from V and 10 bases from J, leaving 12 bases between. CDR1 is KGHSH and CDR2 is LQKENI in the germline V gene. This CDR3 has 13 residues.

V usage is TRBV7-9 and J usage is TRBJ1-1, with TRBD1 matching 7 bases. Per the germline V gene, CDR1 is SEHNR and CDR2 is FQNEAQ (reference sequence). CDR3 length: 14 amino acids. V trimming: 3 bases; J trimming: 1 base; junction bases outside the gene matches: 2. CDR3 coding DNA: TGTGCCAGCAGCTTCCGACAGGGGAACACTGAAGCTTTCTTT. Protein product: CASSFRQGNTEAFF.

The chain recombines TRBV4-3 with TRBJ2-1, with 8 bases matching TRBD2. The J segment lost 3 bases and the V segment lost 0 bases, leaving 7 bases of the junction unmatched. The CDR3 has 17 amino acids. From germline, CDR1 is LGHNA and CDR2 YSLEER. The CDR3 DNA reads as TGCGCCAGCAGCCAAGATAGGTCAACTAGCGGCTACAATGAGCAGTTCTTC. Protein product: CASSQDRSTSGYNEQFF.

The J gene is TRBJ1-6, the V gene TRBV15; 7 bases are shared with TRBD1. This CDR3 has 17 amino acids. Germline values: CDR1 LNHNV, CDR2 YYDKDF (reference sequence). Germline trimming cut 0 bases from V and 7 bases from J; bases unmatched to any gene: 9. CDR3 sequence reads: CATSRDPRTGLNSPLHF. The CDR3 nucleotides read TGTGCCACCAGCAGAGACCCTAGGACAGGACTAAATTCACCCCTCCACTTT. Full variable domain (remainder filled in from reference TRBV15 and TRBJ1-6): DAMVIQNPRYQVTQFGKPVTLSCSQTLNHNVMYWYQQKSSQAPKLLFHYYDKDFNNEADTPDNFQSRRPNTSFCFLDIRSPGLGDTAMYLCATSRDPRTGLNSPLHFGNGTRLTVT.

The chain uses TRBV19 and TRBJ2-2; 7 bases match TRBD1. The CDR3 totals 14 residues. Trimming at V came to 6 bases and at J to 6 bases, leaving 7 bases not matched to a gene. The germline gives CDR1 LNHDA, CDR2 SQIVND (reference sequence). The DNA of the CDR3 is TGTGCCAGTAGGGCCGACAGGGCATCCGGGGAGCTGTTTTTT. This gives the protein CASRADRASGELFF. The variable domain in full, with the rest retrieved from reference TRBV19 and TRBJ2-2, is DGGITQSPKYLFRKEGQNVTLSCEQNLNHDAMYWYRQDPGQGLRLIYYSQIVNDFQKGDIAEGYSVSREKKESFPLTVTSAQKNPTAFYLCASRADRASGELFFGEGSRLTVL.

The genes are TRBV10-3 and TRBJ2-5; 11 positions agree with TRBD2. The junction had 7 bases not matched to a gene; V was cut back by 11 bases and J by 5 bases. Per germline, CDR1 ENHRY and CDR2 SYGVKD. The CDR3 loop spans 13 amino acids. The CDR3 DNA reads TGTGCCTATTCTAGCGGGAGGAGGGAGACCCAGTACTTC. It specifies CAYSSGRRETQYF.

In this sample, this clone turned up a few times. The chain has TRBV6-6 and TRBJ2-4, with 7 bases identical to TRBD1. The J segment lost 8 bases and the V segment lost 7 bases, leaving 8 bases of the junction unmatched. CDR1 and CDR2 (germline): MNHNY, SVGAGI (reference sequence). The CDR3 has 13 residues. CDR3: CASTDRRMDIQYF. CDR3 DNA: TGTGCCAGCACGGACAGGAGAATGGACATTCAGTACTTC.